This note documents a single TCR beta chain sequence. Its antigen is unidentified. A template switching step added UMIs, each with a 6-nucleotide sample barcode. TCRdb re-called the 5' RACE reads and gives one entry per CDR3 protein, without DNA. The data show 150,000 to 200,000 distinct CDR3 sequences, and the top ten clones hold roughly 7%. From germline, CDR1 is LNHDA and CDR2 SQIVND (reference sequence). This CDR3 contains 13 residues. The source of the sample is a study of monozygotic twins with inflammatory bowel disease. General study results and limits: Clonotype sharing was lower in IBD patients than healthy twins, most markedly with disease activity.

J is TRBJ2-1 and V is TRBV19. Sequenced input: blood. This TCR was recovered from a human donor with ulcerative colitis or Crohn's disease, or a healthy co-twin of an affected twin (not recorded which). The CDR3 sequence is CASSMNSLNEQFF. Full variable domain (remainder filled in from reference TRBV19 and TRBJ2-1): DGGITQSPKYLFRKEGQNVTLSCEQNLNHDAMYWYRQDPGQGLRLIYYSQIVNDFQKGDIAEGYSVSREKKESFPLTVTSAQKNPTAFYLCASSMNSLNEQFFGPGTRLTVL.